This T cell receptor (beta chain) was documented in a study of blood T cell repertoires in COVID-19. Turning to the study itself: Acute and convalescent COVID-19 specimens originated in the United States, Italy and Spain.

The repertoire was sequenced with immunoSEQ multiplex PCR; TCRdb's copy has only in-frame clones and lacks some. The data contain roughly 380,000 clones, roughly nine tenths of them seen just once; the ten biggest clones take up less than 5%. CDR3 length: 12 amino acids. The V end was cut by 2 bases, the J end by 1 base, with 5 bases between. CDR1 SQVTM and CDR2 ANQGSEA come from the germline V gene. This clone has more than one count but fewer than ten. What was sequenced was peripheral blood. V gene TRBV29-1 combines with J gene TRBJ1-1; D call uncertain. The clonotype comes from a woman aged 55-70 years with COVID-19, enrolled during active disease. The CDR3 spells CSVERENTEAFF. CDR3 coding DNA: TGCAGCGTTGAACGGGAGAACACTGAAGCTTTCTTT.